The 7 T cell receptor beta chains presented below share a single source sample, sequenced in a study of early T cells in non-severe SARS-CoV-2 infection. TCRdb re-analysed the 5' RACE reads in MiXCR, keeping a single row per CDR3 protein. The top ten hold less than 6% of the sample, which has about 88,000 distinct CDR3 sequences, about 15% seen once. Sequencing was carried out using whole blood. The receptors stem from an adult who was a healthcare worker with PCR-confirmed SARS-CoV-2 infection or an uninfected control (not recorded which).

This clonotype was counted a few times. The chain combines TRBV20-1 with TRBJ2-3; 9 bases agree with TRBD2. The germline CDR1 and CDR2 sequences are DFQATT and SNEGSKA (reference sequence). The CDR3 runs to 14 residues. V lost 5 bases to trimming and J lost 2 bases; unmatched junction nucleotides: 5. CDR3 residues: CSAAGTSYTDTQYF. In DNA form, the CDR3 reads TGCAGTGCTGCCGGGACTAGCTACACAGATACGCAGTATTTT.

The V call is TRBV20-1, the J call TRBJ2-1; 10 positions match TRBD2. In germline, CDR1 is DFQATT, CDR2 SNEGSKA (reference sequence). After removal of 1 base from V and 4 bases from J, the junction contained 1 base not matched to a gene. The CDR3 loop spans 14 amino acids. This chain's CDR3 is CSARGLAGYNEQFF. The CDR3 DNA reads as TGCAGTGCTAGAGGACTAGCGGGTTACAATGAGCAGTTCTTC.

In this sample, this clonotype turned up a few times. This chain uses TRBV3-2 with TRBJ1-1. TRBV3-2 is a pseudogene segment. The CDR3 is 14 residues long. The CDR3 region is CARRMGPANTEAFF. CDR3 coding DNA: TGTGCCAGGAGAATGGGGCCCGCGAACACTGAAGCTTTCTTT.

This CDR3 is CASSLTAGDTQYF. The DNA for the CDR3 is TGTGCCAGCAGTTTGACAGCGGGGGATACGCAGTATTTT. The J gene is TRBJ2-3, the V gene TRBV12-3 or TRBV12-4, with TRBD2 identical over 7 bases. J was trimmed by 6 bases and V by 3 bases; bases with no gene match: 3. This CDR3 region has 13 residues.

This clonotype was found a few times. The chain carries TRBV5-1 and TRBJ1-1, with TRBD1 matching over 11 bases. V trimming: 0 bases; J trimming: 1 base; junction bases outside the gene matches: 5. CDR1 and CDR2 from the germline V gene are SGHRS and YFSETQ. CDR3 length: 17 residues. The CDR3 reads CASSLDRTGGPNTEAFF. The CDR3 DNA reads TGCGCCAGCAGCTTGGATCGGACAGGGGGCCCGAACACTGAAGCTTTCTTT.

This chain uses TRBV12-3 or TRBV12-4 with TRBJ2-2; the D is unclear. V gave up 7 bases and J gave up 6 bases, with 6 bases separating them. This CDR3 comprises 11 residues. CDR3 DNA: TGTGCCAGCACCTCGCCCGGGGAGCTGTTTTTT. Its protein is CASTSPGELFF.

Only a few counts were recorded for this clonotype. The CDR3, as DNA: TGTGCCAGCAGCCCCAATCCCGCCTACGAGCAGTACTTC. Amino acids: CASSPNPAYEQYF. The chain couples TRBV7-2 to TRBJ2-7; D unresolved. Trimming removed 5 bases from V and 2 bases from J, with 10 bases in between. There are 13 residues in the CDR3. CDR1 SGHTA and CDR2 FQGNSA come from the germline V gene.